This TCR beta chain was profiled in a study of glioma-infiltrating T cells after dendritic cell vaccination. Time point meaning: after dendritic cell vaccination, including at tumor progression/relapse. Trimming left V 1 base short and J 4 bases short, with 8 bases between. The CDR3 has 13 amino acids. Germline values: CDR1 SGHDT, CDR2 YYEEEE. TCRdb keeps only in-frame clones here, not all; method: immunoSEQ multiplex PCR. The sample shows about 100,000 clones, approximately 80% of them seen only once. The chain links TRBV5-6 to TRBJ1-2; D ambiguous. The specimen comprised blood, sampled after dendritic cell vaccination. This receptor was identified in a human donor with glioblastoma. Here the CDR3 DNA reads TGTGCCAGCAGCTTGAACGGACTCTATGGCTACACCTTC. Its translation: CASSLNGLYGYTF.